One sample yielded the 21 T cell receptor beta chains listed below, sequenced in a study of vaccination and CD4 T cells after COVID-19. Described treatment: 10-day PBMC culture with coronavirus spike peptide pools or control peptides (ViraFEST assay). Sequencing of DNA taken from cultured CD4+ T cells relied on the Oncomine TCR Beta short-read assay. TCRdb fed the PCR reads into MiXCR, producing one record per CDR3 protein. The sample carries fewer than 4,500 distinct CDR3 sequences, 17% recorded once. The antigens of these receptors remain unknown. The specimen was CD4+ T cells from blood, cultured in vitro. These receptors all come from a human donor who had recovered from COVID-19.

The chain combines TRBV4-2 with TRBJ2-3, with D unresolved. This CDR3 contains 13 residues. The germline V gene encodes CDR1 LGHNA and CDR2 YNFKEQ. Trimming took off 1 base at V and 5 bases at J, with 7 bases between the two ends. CDR3 sequence reads: CASSQGLKDTQYF. The CDR3 bases are TGTGCCAGCAGCCAAGGCCTGAAAGATACGCAGTATTTT.

Comments on this clonotype: A read error may explain this, as a much larger clone is one base away. The CDR3 ends on some other residue instead of the conserved phenylalanine or tryptophan, so this is likely a read error. The chain has TRBV19 and TRBJ1-6; D gene ambiguous. In germline, CDR1 is LNHDA, CDR2 SQIVND (reference sequence). The germline V and J ends were trimmed by 9 bases and 9 bases, with 18 bases remaining between them. The CDR3 length is 14 residues. CDR3 loop: CASPPRRQGSPLHS. The CDR3 DNA sequence: TGTGCCAGCCCTCCCAGGAGGCAAGGTTCACCCCTCCACTCT.

For this clonotype: A junction boundary mismatches the germline segment, possibly from a read error. The V and J genes are TRBV12-3 or TRBV12-4 and TRBJ1-2; 11 bases are a match to TRBD1. The CDR3 covers 18 residues. CDR3 amino acids: CASSFHRDRGYFGYGYIF. The CDR3 DNA sequence: TGTGCCAGCAGTTTCCACCGGGACAGGGGGTATTTCGGCTATGGCTACATCTTC.

In this sample, this clonotype is large. J is TRBJ1-6 and V is TRBV30; tentative D call: TRBD1 (5 bases). Trimming stripped 1 base from V and 8 bases from J, with 9 bases between. CDR3 length: 13 residues. Germline CDR1 GTSNPN, CDR2 SVGIG (reference sequence). CDR3 sequence reads: CAWSDEGYSPLHF. CDR3 in DNA: TGTGCCTGGAGTGATGAGGGGTATTCACCCCTCCACTTT.

This clonotype is deemed medium-sized (0.01 to 0.1%). The V gene is TRBV6-1, the J gene TRBJ1-4; 7 nucleotides align to TRBD1. Unmatched junction bases numbered 10, after V lost 7 bases and J lost 8 bases. Germline V gene lookup returns CDR1 MNHNS and CDR2 SASEGT. This CDR3 has 14 amino acids. As DNA, the CDR3 is TGTGCCAGCATCCGAGGGGGCTTCGAGGAAAAACTGTTTTTT. Its translation is CASIRGGFEEKLFF.

As to this clonotype: This sequence may be a read error, since a much larger clone differs from it by one base. This sequence joins TRBV27 and TRBJ2-5, with TRBD1 matching over 7 bases. The CDR3 extends over 17 amino acids. Germline V lookup: CDR1 MNHEY, CDR2 SMNVEV (reference sequence). The CDR3 reads CVSSPTGFSWLNQTQYF. CDR3 DNA: TGTGTCAGCAGTCCGACAGGGTTCTCATGGTTGAATCAGACCCAGTACTTC.

CDR3 sequence reads: CASSSNGGAGYGYTF. In DNA form, the CDR3 reads TGCGCCAGCAGCTCTAATGGGGGCGCAGGGTATGGCTACACCTTC. The chain joins TRBV5-1 to TRBJ1-2, with D possibly being TRBD1 (6 bases). Germline assignment: CDR1 SGHRS and CDR2 YFSETQ. V shed 3 bases and J shed 5 bases, with 17 bases lying between them. This CDR3 has 15 amino acids.

The chain recombines TRBV10-2 with TRBJ2-1; D is possibly TRBD2 (6 bases). The CDR3 loop spans 15 amino acids. The V and J ends lost 8 bases and 2 bases respectively, with 16 bases between them. Looked up from germline, CDR1 is WSHSY and CDR2 is SAAADI. The CDR3 sequence is CASASLAQAYNEQFF. The CDR3, as DNA: TGCGCCAGCGCTTCTCTAGCGCAAGCCTACAATGAGCAGTTCTTC.

This rearrangement joins TRBV11-1 to TRBJ1-4; D is undetermined. Germline CDR1 is SGHAT and CDR2 is FQDESV (reference sequence). Trimming pared 5 bases from V and 3 bases from J, leaving 13 bases between. The CDR3 is made up of 15 amino acids. The CDR3 loop is CASSRGDIANEKLFF. DNA of the CDR3: TGTGCCAGCAGCCGAGGAGATATAGCTAATGAAAAACTGTTTTTT. Together with reference TRBV11-1 and TRBJ1-4, the CDR3 gives the full variable domain: EAEVAQSPRYKITEKSQAVAFWCDPISGHATLYWYRQILGQGPELLVQFQDESVVDDSQLPKDRFSAERLKGVDSTLKIQPAELGDSAMYLCASSRGDIANEKLFFGSGTQLSVL.

This clonotype has more than one count but fewer than ten. J is TRBJ2-6 and V is TRBV4-1, with TRBD1 as a possible D gene (5 bases). The CDR3 sequence is 16 residues long. Germline loops: CDR1 MGHRA, CDR2 YSYEKL. The V and J ends lost 1 base and 2 bases respectively, with 9 bases between them. This CDR3 is CASSQGQSAGANVLTF. As DNA, the CDR3 is TGCGCCAGCAGCCAAGGACAGAGCGCTGGGGCCAACGTCCTGACTTTC.

This clonotype is classed as medium-sized. The chain recombines TRBV7-9 with TRBJ2-7; no definite D call. Germline V gene lookup returns CDR1 SEHNR and CDR2 FQNEAQ (reference sequence). This CDR3 has 12 amino acids. Between the trimmed V and J ends, which lost 3 bases and 6 bases, there was a span of 9 bases. The DNA for the CDR3 is TGTGCCAGCAGCTTTTCAGGATTCGAGCAGTACTTC. This encodes CASSFSGFEQYF.

This chain links TRBV7-3 with TRBJ2-7; TRBD1 or TRBD2 may be the D gene (5 bases each). CDR3 length equals 15 residues. V was trimmed by 3 bases and J by 7 bases, leaving 19 bases between them. Germline V gene sequence: CDR1 SGHTA, CDR2 FQGTGA. CDR3 coding DNA: TGTGCCAGCAGCTTGGGGGTGGGCCTTGGCTATGAGCAGTACTTC. It specifies CASSLGVGLGYEQYF. Full variable domain (outside the CDR3, taken from reference TRBV7-3 and TRBJ2-7): GAGVSQTPSNKVTEKGKYVELRCDPISGHTALYWYRQSLGQGPEFLIYFQGTGAADDSGLPNDRFFAVRPEGSVSTLKIQRTERGDSAVYLCASSLGVGLGYEQYFGPGTRLTVT.

In this sample, this clonotype turned up a few times. The chain joins TRBV20-1 to TRBJ2-3, with TRBD2 as a possible D gene (5 bases). Germline CDR1 DFQATT, CDR2 SNEGSKA (reference sequence). This CDR3 is built from 11 residues. Between the trimmed V and J ends, which lost 3 bases and 6 bases, there was a span of 7 bases. CDR3 DNA: TGCAGTGCTAGGGAGCGGGATACGCAGTATTTT. Its protein is CSARERDTQYF.

The chain combines TRBV11-1 with TRBJ2-1, with no clear D. Per the germline V gene, CDR1 is SGHAT and CDR2 is FQDESV (reference sequence). The CDR3 totals 15 residues. Trimming took off 2 bases at V and 6 bases at J, with 14 bases between the two ends. The CDR3 protein is CASSLKWPQGNEQFF. In DNA, the CDR3 is TGTGCCAGCAGCTTAAAATGGCCCCAAGGCAATGAGCAGTTCTTC.

By sample share, this clonotype is medium-sized (0.01 to 0.1%). V and J are TRBV2 and TRBJ1-5; D is unresolved. Germline V CDR1 and CDR2: SNHLY, FYNNEI. The CDR3 is 13 residues long. Trimming stripped 4 bases from V and 5 bases from J, with 9 bases between. In nucleotides, the CDR3 is TGTGCCAGCAGTGTTGCCTCTGATCAGCCCCAGCATTTT. Its translation is CASSVASDQPQHF.

This chain joins TRBV2 and TRBJ1-5, with D perhaps matching TRBD1 (5 bases). Germline CDR1 SNHLY, CDR2 FYNNEI. Trimming cost V 4 bases and J 5 bases, with 21 bases left between them. The CDR3 loop spans 17 amino acids. CDR3 region: CASSALGGTGIYQPQHF. The CDR3 nucleotides read TGTGCCAGCAGTGCACTTGGCGGGACGGGAATCTATCAGCCCCAGCATTTT.

About this clonotype: This sequence may be a read error, since a much larger clone differs from it by one base. The rearrangement uses TRBV2 and TRBJ2-5, with TRBD2 as a possible D gene (5 bases). The CDR3 is made up of 11 amino acids. Germline CDR1 reads SNHLY; CDR2 reads FYNNEI. Trimming pared 7 bases from V and 9 bases from J, leaving 12 bases between. For the CDR3, the DNA is TGTGCCAGCAAGGTGGTGGAGGCCCAGTACTTC. Encoded protein: CASKVVEAQYF.

There are a few counts of this clonotype. The chain joins TRBV4-2 to TRBJ1-1; D is perhaps TRBD1 (5 bases). In germline, CDR1 is LGHNA, CDR2 YNFKEQ. V gave up 2 bases and J gave up 0 bases, with 13 bases separating them. The CDR3 loop spans 16 amino acids. CDR3 nucleotides: TGTGCCAGCAGCCAACATGGGGGGGGAATGAACACTGAAGCTTTCTTT. Amino acid sequence: CASSQHGGGMNTEAFF.

The CDR3 protein is CASSPEGLKYNEQFF. The CDR3 DNA follows: TGTGCCAGCAGCCCGGAGGGGTTGAAGTACAATGAGCAGTTCTTC. The chain employs TRBV9 and TRBJ2-1; D perhaps matches TRBD2 (6 bases). CDR1 and CDR2 (germline): SGDLS, YYNGEE. V gave up 4 bases and J gave up 4 bases, with 15 bases separating them. The CDR3 is made up of 15 amino acids.

This clonotype qualifies as medium-sized. The chain employs TRBV10-3 and TRBJ2-7; D may be TRBD1 (6 bases). The V end was cut by 8 bases, the J end by 0 bases, with 11 bases between. Germline V lookup: CDR1 ENHRY, CDR2 SYGVKD. CDR3 length equals 13 residues. CDR3 loop: CAIGQMSSYEQYF. The CDR3 DNA sequence: TGTGCCATCGGACAGATGAGCTCCTACGAGCAGTACTTC.

The V gene is TRBV7-9, the J gene TRBJ2-3, with 7 bases fitting TRBD2. This CDR3 comprises 11 residues. Germline CDR1 and CDR2: SEHNR and FQNEAQ (reference sequence). The V gene end was trimmed by 6 bases and the J gene end by 6 bases; junction bases not matched to a gene: 0. CDR3 sequence (DNA): TGTGCCAGCAGGCGGGGGGATACGCAGTATTTT. It yields the protein CASRRGDTQYF.